The 2 T cell receptor beta chains listed next were all sequenced from one sample in a study of CD8 T cells in ankylosing spondylitis. TCRdb fed the 5' RACE reads into MiXCR, producing one record per CDR3 protein. Of some 150,000 distinct CDR3 sequences in the sample, more than 9.5% were seen once. Sequencing was done on a sample of blood, either unsorted or a sorted T cell fraction (not recorded which). The receptors here all came from a female donor with ankylosing spondylitis or in good health (not recorded which).

This clonotype has at least ten counts. The gene calls are TRBV5-1 and TRBJ2-2; tentatively, D is TRBD1 (6 bases). This CDR3 is built from 15 residues. Germline CDR1 is SGHRS and CDR2 is YFSETQ. V was clipped by 3 bases and J by 5 bases, with 14 bases between them. Written as DNA, the CDR3 is TGCGCCAGCAGCTCCGGACAGAGAGGAACCGGGGAGCTGTTTTTT. It yields the protein CASSSGQRGTGELFF.

This clonotype came up many times. The chain links TRBV12-3 or TRBV12-4 to TRBJ2-1; 10 nucleotides match TRBD2. The CDR3 loop spans 13 amino acids. J gave up 12 bases and V 5 bases, and 7 bases lay outside the gene matches. As DNA, the CDR3 is TGTGCCAGCAGTAAAGCGGGAGGGCTAGTGCAGTTCTTC. Translated, it gives CASSKAGGLVQFF.